Each of the 15 T cell receptor beta chains below was sequenced from the same sample in a study of OX40 agonist ivuxolimab in advanced cancers. Using immunoSEQ multiplex PCR, the repertoire was profiled, and TCRdb retains in-frame clones only, with some absent. The profile shows some 70,000 clones, approximately 93% of them singletons. Here the sequenced sample was CD4+ or CD8+ T cells sorted from blood, taken in a trial of the OX40 agonist ivuxolimab. Receptor source: an adult with an advanced solid tumor such as melanoma, head and neck, liver or kidney cancer.

The chain is built from TRBV4-3 and TRBJ2-3; D is ambiguous. Per germline, CDR1 LGHNA and CDR2 YSLEER. The CDR3 is 13 amino acids. The ends were cut back, 3 bases at V and 6 bases at J, with 10 bases in the middle. The CDR3 bases are TGCGCCAGCAGCCAGGAGAGTTGGGATACGCAGTATTTT. Protein product: CASSQESWDTQYF.

The J gene is TRBJ2-3, the V gene TRBV5-1; 7 bases align to TRBD2. The J segment lost 1 base and the V segment lost 1 base, leaving 6 bases of the junction unmatched. Germline loops: CDR1 SGHRS, CDR2 YFSETQ. The CDR3 contains 16 residues. CDR3 amino acids: CASSLILAGGTDTQYF. CDR3 coding DNA: TGCGCCAGCAGCTTGATTTTAGCGGGTGGCACAGATACGCAGTATTTT.

V gene TRBV28 combines with J gene TRBJ2-7, with 11 bases lining up with TRBD2. This CDR3 region has 15 residues. Germline values: CDR1 MDHEN, CDR2 SYDVKM. V shed 4 bases, J shed 6 bases, and the junction held 8 bases outside the gene matches. For the CDR3, the DNA is TGTGCCAGCAGTTCCCCACTAGCGGGAGAGGGCGAGCAGTACTTC. Residues: CASSSPLAGEGEQYF.

The gene calls are TRBV18 and TRBJ1-5, with D unresolved. V lost 5 bases and J lost 7, with 15 bases in between. The CDR3 runs 14 residues. CDR1 and CDR2 from the germline V gene are KGHSH and LQKENI. CDR3 bases: TGTGCCAGCTCAGGGTCGGGATTGGGCCAGCCCCAGCATTTT. It yields the protein CASSGSGLGQPQHF.

This rearrangement joins TRBV2 to TRBJ2-5; 7 bases map to TRBD1. J was trimmed by 5 bases and V by 7 bases; bases with no gene match: 7. Germline CDR1 SNHLY, CDR2 FYNNEI. This CDR3 comprises 13 residues. CDR3 in amino acids: CASKRQGDETQYF. The CDR3 region has the DNA TGTGCCAGCAAAAGACAGGGCGACGAGACCCAGTACTTC.

Of note for this clone: Compared with germline, one end of the junction differs, possibly owing to a read error. The V and J genes are TRBV20-1 and TRBJ1-1; D gene ambiguous. Germline loops: CDR1 DFQATT, CDR2 SNEGSKA (reference sequence). The CDR3 contains 10 residues. The CDR3 here is CSARVSEAFF. The DNA of the CDR3 is TGCAGTGCGAGAGTGTCAGAAGCTTTCTTT.

The V call is TRBV5-1, the J call TRBJ2-1, with TRBD2 as a possible D gene (6 bases). CDR3 length: 14 residues. Trimming took off 9 bases at V and 7 bases at J, with 20 bases between the two ends. In germline, CDR1 is SGHRS, CDR2 YFSETQ. In nucleotides, the CDR3 is TGCGCCACTTCGGGGGACCCGGACCTGAATGAGCAGTTCTTC. This gives the protein CATSGDPDLNEQFF.

This chain uses TRBV11-3 with TRBJ2-1; no definite D call. Germline V gene data show CDR1 as SGHNT and CDR2 as YENEEA. The CDR3 loop spans 13 amino acids. Trimming pared 0 bases from V and 8 bases from J, leaving 8 bases between. This CDR3 reads CASSLDGTDEQFF. The CDR3 nucleotides read TGTGCCAGCAGCTTAGATGGAACGGATGAGCAGTTCTTC. The full variable domain, its missing parts supplied by reference TRBV11-3 and TRBJ2-1, is EAGVVQSPRYKIIEKKQPVAFWCNPISGHNTLYWYLQNLGQGPELLIRYENEEAVDDSQLPKDRFSAERLKGVDSTLKIQPAELGDSAVYLCASSLDGTDEQFFGPGTRLTVL.

The chain combines TRBV5-4 with TRBJ2-1; 10 bases are a match to TRBD1. Germline V gene lookup returns CDR1 SGHNT and CDR2 YYREEE (reference sequence). CDR3 length: 16 residues. The J segment lost 7 bases and the V segment lost 2 bases, leaving 9 bases of the junction unmatched. The chain's CDR3 is CASSFPTGQGTNEQFF. CDR3 nucleotides: TGTGCCAGCAGCTTCCCAACGGGACAGGGGACGAATGAGCAGTTCTTC.

This chain links TRBV7-7 with TRBJ1-4; TRBD1 agrees at 7 bases. The germline gives CDR1 SSHAT, CDR2 FNYEAQ (reference sequence). The CDR3 totals 16 residues. V gave up 1 base and J gave up 8 bases; unmatched junction bases: 10. The CDR3 coding sequence is TGTGCCAGCAGCTTAGGGGGGGGACAGAGACTCGAAAAACTGTTTTTT. Its protein product is CASSLGGGQRLEKLFF.

This sequence joins TRBV13 and TRBJ1-1; D may be TRBD1 (6 bases). The CDR3 loop spans 15 amino acids. Trimming removed 5 bases from V and 0 bases from J, with 13 bases in between. Per the germline V gene, CDR1 is PRHDT and CDR2 is FYEKMQ (reference sequence). The CDR3 sequence: CASSPGGGLNTEAFF. The CDR3 nucleotides are TGTGCCAGCAGCCCCGGGGGCGGACTGAACACTGAAGCTTTCTTT.

With regard to this clone: This CDR3 is also generated by other DNA sequences in the sample. J is TRBJ2-7 and V is TRBV27, with D possibly being TRBD1 (6 bases). Trimming left V 5 bases short and J 7 bases short, with 15 bases between. This CDR3 is 13 amino acids long. Germline V gene data show CDR1 as MNHEY and CDR2 as SMNVEV (reference sequence). The CDR3 sequence: CASSLNRVGEQYF. The DNA for the CDR3 is TGTGCCAGCAGTCTAAACAGGGTTGGTGAGCAGTACTTC.

This clone appeared a single time. This chain uses TRBV11-2 with TRBJ1-5, with 8 bases lining up with TRBD1. This CDR3 comprises 14 residues. CDR1 is SGHAT, CDR2 FQNNGV, per germline. Germline trimming cut 4 bases from V and 7 bases from J; bases unmatched to any gene: 6. CDR3 nucleotide sequence: TGTGCCAGCAGCTCACAACAGGGGGTCCAGCCCCAGCATTTT. Amino acid sequence: CASSSQQGVQPQHF.

The rearrangement links TRBV19 to TRBJ2-3; 8 nucleotides agree with TRBD2. J gave up 8 bases and V 5 bases, and 6 bases lay outside the gene matches. The germline V gene has CDR1 LNHDA and CDR2 SQIVND (reference sequence). The CDR3 is 13 amino acids. CDR3 nucleotide sequence: TGTGCCAGTAGTCCCGACCTAGCGGGTACGCAGTATTTT. It encodes CASSPDLAGTQYF.

CDR3 sequence (DNA): TGTGCCAGCAGCTTACAGGGGGCAGGATCTGGCTACACCTTC. This encodes CASSLQGAGSGYTF. The rearrangement uses TRBV7-2 and TRBJ1-2; 8 positions agree with TRBD1. Trimming removed 2 bases from V and 7 bases from J; junction bases left unmatched: 6. CDR1 and CDR2 from the germline V gene are SGHTA and FQGNSA. This CDR3 region has 14 residues.